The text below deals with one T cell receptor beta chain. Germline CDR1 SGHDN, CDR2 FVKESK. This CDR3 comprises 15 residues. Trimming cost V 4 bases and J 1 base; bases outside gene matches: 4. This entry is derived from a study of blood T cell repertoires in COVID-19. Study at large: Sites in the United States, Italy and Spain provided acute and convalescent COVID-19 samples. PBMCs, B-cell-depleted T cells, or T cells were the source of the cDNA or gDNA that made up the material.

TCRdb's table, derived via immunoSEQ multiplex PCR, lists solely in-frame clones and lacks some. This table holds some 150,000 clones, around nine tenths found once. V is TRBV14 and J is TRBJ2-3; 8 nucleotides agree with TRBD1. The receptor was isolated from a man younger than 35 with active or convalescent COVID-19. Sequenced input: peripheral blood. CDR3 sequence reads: CASSRTGLRTDTQYF. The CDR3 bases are TGTGCCAGCAGCCGGACAGGGCTACGCACAGATACGCAGTATTTT.